The 28 T cell receptor beta chains below come from one sample, sequenced in a study of response to subunit inactivated influenza vaccine. TCRdb fed the RT-PCR reads into MiXCR, producing one record per CDR3 protein. The repertoire holds around 500,000 distinct CDR3 sequences, about 10% seen once, with more than 10% in the top ten. Specimen: PBMCs from blood, collected 40 to 50 days after vaccination. The source of these receptors is a man over 45 who received an inactivated influenza vaccine.

V and J are TRBV27 and TRBJ2-1; TRBD1 agrees at 9 bases. The CDR3 consists of 16 residues. CDR1 and CDR2 from the germline V gene are MNHEY and SMNVEV (reference sequence). V shed 2 bases, J shed 7 bases, and the junction held 9 bases outside the gene matches. CDR3 region: CASSLIGTGPMNEQFF. CDR3 in DNA: TGTGCCAGCAGTTTAATTGGGACAGGGCCCATGAATGAGCAGTTCTTC.

This clonotype was seen a few times. The gene calls are TRBV28 and TRBJ2-7; D is possibly TRBD2 (6 bases). V shed 8 bases and J shed 2 bases, with 19 bases lying between them. CDR3 length equals 15 residues. The germline gives CDR1 MDHEN, CDR2 SYDVKM. The CDR3 spells CASFGSSGPTYEQYF. CDR3 nucleotide sequence: TGTGCCAGCTTTGGTAGTAGCGGCCCCACCTACGAGCAGTACTTC.

V is TRBV10-3 and J is TRBJ2-3, with a tentative D call TRBD2 (6 bases). V lost 8 bases and J lost 4, with 16 bases in between. Germline V gives CDR1 ENHRY, CDR2 SYGVKD. The CDR3 consists of 14 residues. For the CDR3, the DNA is TGTGCCATCCGGGACTCCAAGGCCGCAGATACGCAGTATTTT. Its protein product is CAIRDSKAADTQYF.

The sample holds a few counts of this clonotype. This chain links TRBV3-1 with TRBJ1-6; 9 bases are a match to TRBD1. Germline loops: CDR1 LGHDT, CDR2 YNNKEL (reference sequence). The V and J ends lost 4 bases and 9 bases, in that order; junction bases with no gene match: 4. The CDR3 totals 14 residues. CDR3 sequence: CASSPGTGTSPLHF. The CDR3 DNA reads as TGTGCCAGCAGCCCCGGGACAGGGACTTCACCCCTCCACTTT.

Points on this clonotype: A much larger clone differs by one base, so this may be a read error. CDR3 sequence reads: CASSFDPQSPGTEALF. DNA for the CDR3: TGCGCCAGCAGCTTCGACCCACAGTCGCCGGGGACTGAAGCTCTCTTT. The chain is built from TRBV5-1 and TRBJ1-1; D is possibly TRBD1 (5 bases). CDR1 SGHRS and CDR2 YFSETQ come from the germline V gene. This CDR3 is 16 amino acids long. The entire variable domain, with the rest obtained from reference TRBV5-1 and TRBJ1-1, is as follows: KAGVTQTPRYLIKTRGQQVTLSCSPISGHRSVSWYQQTPGQGLQFLFEYFSETQRNKGNFPGRFSGRQFSNSRSEMNVSTLELGDSALYLCASSFDPQSPGTEALFGQGTRLTVV.

This chain connects TRBV2 to TRBJ2-3; D perhaps matches TRBD2 (6 bases). CDR1 SNHLY and CDR2 FYNNEI come from the germline V gene. V shed 4 bases and J shed 5 bases, with 16 bases lying between them. The CDR3 runs to 15 residues. This CDR3 is CASSAGPAGRDTQYF. The CDR3 nucleotides read TGTGCCAGCAGTGCCGGACCCGCCGGGAGAGATACGCAGTATTTT.

This clonotype was counted ten times or more. The chain has TRBV7-2 and TRBJ1-5; D is unresolved. V was cut by 7 bases and J by 6 bases, with 16 bases left in between. The CDR3 contains 14 residues. Germline V gene lookup returns CDR1 SGHTA and CDR2 FQGNSA. CDR3 in DNA: TGTGCCAGCACCAATCCTCAGTTAGGTCAGCCCCAGCATTTT. Protein: CASTNPQLGQPQHF.

This clonotype was recorded a few times. The chain couples TRBV7-9 to TRBJ2-3; perhaps D is TRBD1 or TRBD2 (5 bases each). The CDR3 has 16 residues. The germline V gene has CDR1 SEHNR and CDR2 FQNEAQ (reference sequence). V was clipped by 1 base and J by 1 base, with 12 bases between them. CDR3 nucleotide sequence: TGTGCCAGCAGCTTAGGATTGGGACCAGGCACAGATACGCAGTATTTT. Encoded protein: CASSLGLGPGTDTQYF.

V gene TRBV4-3 combines with J gene TRBJ2-7, with 11 bases that match TRBD2. The CDR3 loop spans 17 amino acids. Germline CDR1 is LGHNA and CDR2 is YSLEER. With 1 base clipped from V and 2 bases from J, the junction kept 7 bases outside the gene matches. The CDR3 nucleotides are TGCGCCAGCAGCCAAGCCCGAGGGACTAGCGGAACCTACGAGCAGTACTTC. Protein product: CASSQARGTSGTYEQYF.

This chain uses TRBV20-1 with TRBJ1-5; weak D call: TRBD1 (5 bases). With 3 bases removed from V and 7 bases from J, the gap between germline ends came to 19 bases. Germline CDR1 is DFQATT and CDR2 is SNEGSKA (reference sequence). CDR3 length: 15 residues. The CDR3 DNA reads TGCAGTGCTAGGAGGCAGGGAGGGGCAGGACAGCCCCAGCATTTT. This encodes CSARRQGGAGQPQHF.

The chain joins TRBV6-1 to TRBJ2-7; D gene unclear. V shed 6 bases and J shed 4 bases, with 19 bases lying between them. Germline-derived CDR1 and CDR2 are MNHNS and SASEGT. This CDR3 is 15 amino acids long. The chain's CDR3 is CASSRRRIIGYEQYF. The CDR3 region has the DNA TGTGCCAGCAGCCGCCGACGGATCATCGGGTACGAGCAGTACTTC.

This clonotype was seen at least ten times. The V gene is TRBV20-1, the J gene TRBJ2-7; D is possibly TRBD1 (6 bases). Trimming shortened V by 7 bases and J by 2 bases, and 15 bases separated the two germline ends. This CDR3 contains 13 residues. Germline lookup yields CDR1 DFQATT and CDR2 SNEGSKA (reference sequence). The CDR3 loop reads CSVPGTTTYEQYF. In nucleotides, the CDR3 is TGCAGTGTTCCCGGGACAACAACCTACGAGCAGTACTTC.

V usage is TRBV6-2 or TRBV6-3 and J usage is TRBJ2-1, with TRBD2 identical over 9 bases. Germline CDR1 and CDR2: MNHEY and SVGEGT. The V gene end was trimmed by 3 bases and the J gene end by 7 bases; junction bases not matched to a gene: 7. This CDR3 is built from 15 residues. Here the CDR3 DNA reads TGTGCCAGCAGTTATCCGGGACTAGCATCGAATGAGCAGTTCTTC. Its translation: CASSYPGLASNEQFF.

Many counts were recorded for this clonotype. This chain connects TRBV4-2 to TRBJ2-7, with TRBD2 matching 9 bases. The junction had 15 bases not matched to a gene; V was cut back by 0 bases and J by 3 bases. Germline-derived CDR1 and CDR2 are LGHNA and YNFKEQ. The CDR3 runs 19 residues. The CDR3 DNA follows: TGTGCCAGCAGCCAAGATCTTTCATTGTGGACTAGCGCAGACTACGAGCAGTACTTC. Its protein product is CASSQDLSLWTSADYEQYF.

V and J are TRBV5-1 and TRBJ1-1; D unresolved. This CDR3 has 15 amino acids. V was clipped by 4 bases and J by 4 bases, with 17 bases between them. Germline CDR1 and CDR2: SGHRS and YFSETQ. The DNA for the CDR3 is TGCGCCAGCAGCGGCGGACCCGGACGGGTCACTGAAGCTTTCTTT. Protein: CASSGGPGRVTEAFF.

This rearrangement joins TRBV6-5 to TRBJ2-3; D not resolved. The CDR3 extends over 14 amino acids. The V gene lost 4 bases and the J gene lost 6 bases, with 14 bases spanning the gap. The germline V gene encodes CDR1 MNHEY and CDR2 SVGAGI. The CDR3 DNA is TGTGCCAGCAGTTCCAATTATCACCCTGATACGCAGTATTTT. Amino acid sequence: CASSSNYHPDTQYF.

The chain has TRBV4-3 and TRBJ2-3; 9 bases match TRBD2. V was clipped by 0 bases and J by 1 base; unmatched bases: 5. The CDR3 has 17 amino acids. Germline V CDR1 and CDR2: LGHNA, YSLEER. The CDR3 spells CASSQDRSSGGTDTQYF. Here the CDR3 DNA reads TGCGCCAGCAGCCAAGATCGGTCTAGCGGGGGCACAGATACGCAGTATTTT.

In its sample, this clonotype was seen a few times. V usage is TRBV3-1 and J usage is TRBJ2-7; 8 nucleotides align to TRBD1. V dropped 5 bases and J dropped 6; count of bases not matched to a gene: 15. The CDR3 sequence is 16 residues long. From germline, CDR1 is LGHDT and CDR2 YNNKEL (reference sequence). The chain's CDR3 is CASSYVRGQVLVEQYF. The CDR3 DNA is TGTGCCAGCAGCTATGTACGGGGACAGGTTCTTGTCGAGCAGTACTTC.

V gene TRBV6-1 combines with J gene TRBJ2-5, with TRBD1 as a possible D gene (6 bases). Germline CDR1 reads MNHNS; CDR2 reads SASEGT. V dropped 8 bases and J dropped 5 bases, with 15 bases sitting between them. The CDR3 is 13 residues long. As DNA, the CDR3 is TGTGCCAGCTACAGGGCCCGCGGGGAGACCCAGTACTTC. Residues: CASYRARGETQYF.

The sample holds a few counts of this clonotype. The chain uses TRBV29-1 and TRBJ1-4; 7 positions agree with TRBD1. The ends lost 2 bases at V and 17 bases at J; junction bases unmatched: 11. The CDR3 contains 12 residues. Germline assignment: CDR1 SQVTM and CDR2 ANQGSEA. The CDR3, as DNA: TGCAGCGTTGAACGGGGGACAGATATTAGATTTTTT. Protein: CSVERGTDIRFF.

The table lists this clonotype with a few counts. The chain joins TRBV7-2 to TRBJ2-6; no definite D call. The CDR3 covers 16 residues. Trimming took off 1 base at V and 2 bases at J, with 9 bases between the two ends. CDR1 and CDR2 from the germline V gene are SGHTA and FQGNSA. The CDR3 bases are TGTGCCAGCAGCTTAGTTCTCCGGGCTGGGGCCAACGTCCTGACTTTC. Protein: CASSLVLRAGANVLTF.

The chain is built from TRBV7-9 and TRBJ1-6, with D unresolved. From germline, CDR1 is SEHNR and CDR2 FQNEAQ (reference sequence). The CDR3 contains 12 residues. The V end lost 0 bases, the J end lost 13 bases, and 7 bases lay between the germline ends. The CDR3 spells CASSLARTPLHF. CDR3 coding DNA: TGTGCCAGCAGCTTAGCACGGACCCCCCTCCACTTT.

There are a few counts of this clonotype. V is TRBV12-3 or TRBV12-4 and J is TRBJ2-1; 8 positions agree with TRBD2. The J segment lost 2 bases and the V segment lost 1 base, leaving 1 base of the junction unmatched. The CDR3 sequence is 15 residues long. The CDR3 is CASSLVTSAYNEQFF. CDR3 DNA sequence: TGTGCCAGCAGTTTAGTGACTAGCGCCTACAATGAGCAGTTCTTC.

The rearrangement links TRBV4-2 to TRBJ2-7; D ambiguous. The CDR3 has 13 amino acids. Trimming removed 4 bases at V and 2 bases at J, with 9 bases between. Germline assignment: CDR1 LGHNA and CDR2 YNFKEQ. This chain's CDR3 is CASSRELTYEQYF. In DNA form, the CDR3 reads TGTGCCAGCAGCCGCGAGCTCACCTACGAGCAGTACTTC.

This clonotype has ten or more counts. This rearrangement joins TRBV12-3 or TRBV12-4 to TRBJ2-7; 8 positions agree with TRBD1. The CDR3 runs to 14 residues. The trim removed 4 bases at V and 5 bases at J, leaving 7 bases unmatched. The CDR3 DNA reads TGTGCCAGCAGTTCCGGACAGGGCGCCAACGAGCAGTACTTC. Translating it yields CASSSGQGANEQYF.

The chain carries TRBV7-6 and TRBJ2-7; no clear D. Germline loops: CDR1 SGHVS, CDR2 FNYEAQ. The CDR3 totals 14 residues. The V end lost 1 base, the J end lost 2 bases, and 9 bases lay between the germline ends. CDR3 residues: CASSLVAFPYEQYF. The CDR3, as DNA: TGTGCCAGCAGCTTAGTCGCGTTCCCCTACGAGCAGTACTTC.

The chain is built from TRBV4-1 and TRBJ2-7; possible D gene TRBD1, 6 bases. Trimming removed 2 bases from V and 0 bases from J, with 20 bases in between. The CDR3 runs to 18 residues. CDR1 and CDR2 (germline): MGHRA, YSYEKL. As DNA, the CDR3 is TGCGCCAGCAGCCAACCGGGACAAAGGATGGGGAGCTCCTACGAGCAGTACTTC. Amino acids: CASSQPGQRMGSSYEQYF.

This clonotype was seen a few times. This chain uses TRBV6-5 with TRBJ2-7, with D perhaps matching TRBD1 or TRBD2 (5 bases each). The V gene's germline CDR1 is MNHEY and CDR2 SVGAGI. This CDR3 is built from 15 residues. Trimming stripped 4 bases from V and 2 bases from J, with 15 bases between. The CDR3 here is CASSWIGDGTYEQYF. Written as DNA, the CDR3 is TGTGCCAGCAGTTGGATAGGGGACGGGACCTACGAGCAGTACTTC.